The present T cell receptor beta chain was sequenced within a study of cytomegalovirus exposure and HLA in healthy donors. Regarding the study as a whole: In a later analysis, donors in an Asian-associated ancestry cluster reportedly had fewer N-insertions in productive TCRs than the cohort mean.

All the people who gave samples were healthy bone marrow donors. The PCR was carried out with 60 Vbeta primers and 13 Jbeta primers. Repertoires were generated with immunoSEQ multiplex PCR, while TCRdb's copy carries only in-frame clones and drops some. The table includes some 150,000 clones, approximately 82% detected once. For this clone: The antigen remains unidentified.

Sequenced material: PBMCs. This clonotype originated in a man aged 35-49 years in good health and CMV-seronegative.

The CDR3 DNA sequence: TGTGCCAGCAGTTCGGGAGAGACCCAGTACTTC. Its translation is CASSSGETQYF. The rearrangement uses TRBV28 and TRBJ2-5; D is undetermined. The CDR3 sequence is 11 residues long. Germline V gene sequence: CDR1 MDHEN, CDR2 SYDVKM. The germline V and J ends were trimmed by 4 bases and 4 bases, with 4 bases remaining between them. The complete variable domain, with remaining parts taken from reference TRBV28 and TRBJ2-5, reads DVKVTQSSRYLVKRTGEKVFLECVQDMDHENMFWYRQDPGLGLRLIYFSYDVKMKEKGDIPEGYSVSREKKERFSLILESASTNQTSMYLCASSSGETQYFGPGTRLLVL.